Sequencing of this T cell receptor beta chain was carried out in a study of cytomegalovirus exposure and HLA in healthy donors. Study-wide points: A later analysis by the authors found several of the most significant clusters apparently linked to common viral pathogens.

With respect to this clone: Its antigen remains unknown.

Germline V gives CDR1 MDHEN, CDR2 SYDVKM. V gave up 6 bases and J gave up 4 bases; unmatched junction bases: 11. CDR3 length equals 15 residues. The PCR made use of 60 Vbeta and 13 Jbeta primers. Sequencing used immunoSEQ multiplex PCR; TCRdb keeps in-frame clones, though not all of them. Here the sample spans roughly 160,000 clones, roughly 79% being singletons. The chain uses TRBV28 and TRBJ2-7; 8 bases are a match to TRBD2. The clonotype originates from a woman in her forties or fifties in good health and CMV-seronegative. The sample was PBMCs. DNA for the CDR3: TGTGCCAGCAGCCCCGGGGGGGGGCTCATGTACGAGCAGTACTTC. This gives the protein CASSPGGGLMYEQYF.